These 2 T cell receptor beta chains share one sample of origin, sequenced in a study of shared clonotypes between healthy human individuals. Here immunoSEQ multiplex PCR was the method, and the copy in TCRdb shows in-frame clones only, minus some. The sample consists of 190,000 or so clones, over 50% of them appearing once. Sequencing was carried out using memory CD4+ T cells sorted from blood. Subset: CD45RA-negative fraction. These receptor sequences come from a man aged 25 to 45 in good health.

About this clone: Additional DNA sequences in this sample encode the identical CDR3. The chain joins TRBV28 to TRBJ1-1; D not certain. The germline CDR1 and CDR2 sequences are MDHEN and SYDVKM. The V gene lost 3 bases and the J gene lost 3 bases, with 5 bases spanning the gap. The CDR3 is 12 amino acids. CDR3 residues: CASSLRYTEAFF. CDR3 nucleotide sequence: TGTGCCAGCAGTTTGCGGTACACTGAAGCTTTCTTT.

This clone showed up just a few times. The sample carries other DNA sequences with the same CDR3. The CDR3 sequence is CASSWSYEQYF. The CDR3 bases are TGTGCCAGCAGCTGGAGCTACGAGCAGTACTTC. The V call is TRBV11-2, the J call TRBJ2-7; D gene ambiguous. Per the germline V gene, CDR1 is SGHAT and CDR2 is FQNNGV. This CDR3 has 11 residues. Deletions cut 4 bases from V and 3 bases from J, with 4 bases between. Drawing the rest from reference TRBV11-2 and TRBJ2-7, the complete variable domain is EAGVAQSPRYKIIEKRQSVAFWCNPISGHATLYWYQQILGQGPKLLIQFQNNGVVDDSQLPKDRFSAERLKGVDSTLKIQPAKLEDSAVYLCASSWSYEQYFGPGTRLTVT.